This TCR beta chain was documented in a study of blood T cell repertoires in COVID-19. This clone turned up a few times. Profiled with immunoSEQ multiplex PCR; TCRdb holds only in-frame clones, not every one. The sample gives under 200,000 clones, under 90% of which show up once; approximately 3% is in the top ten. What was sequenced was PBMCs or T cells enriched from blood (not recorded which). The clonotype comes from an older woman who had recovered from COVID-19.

The CDR3 protein is CASGLVPKDRLNEAFF. In DNA form, the CDR3 reads TGTGCTAGTGGTTTGGTTCCTAAGGACAGGCTAAATGAAGCTTTCTTT. The chain is built from TRBV12-5 and TRBJ1-1, with TRBD1 matching 7 bases. V was clipped by 0 bases and J by 7 bases; unmatched bases: 11. The germline gives CDR1 LGHNT, CDR2 FRNRAP. This CDR3 has 16 amino acids.